This T cell receptor (beta chain) is drawn from a study of T cells in Graves' hyperthyroidism and ophthalmopathy. Study observations and caveats: Ophthalmopathy cases were set apart from stable hyperthyroidism by a 13 V-J model. Peripheral blood also featured most of the thyroid clonotypes expanded above 0.001. It was a median roughly six months before onset that the model predicted ophthalmopathy.

Germline CDR1 reads LGHDT; CDR2 reads YNNKEL (reference sequence). The CDR3 length is 16 residues. Trimming pared 2 bases from V and 6 bases from J, leaving 17 bases between. This clonotype was recorded at least ten times. Its antigen is currently unknown. It was RNA transcripts that yielded the amplified TCR beta CDR3 regions. Using the HTBI primer set, a first-round RT-PCR was run on the TCR CDR3. MiXCR, run by TCRdb on the multiplex PCR reads, gives a single entry per CDR3 protein. The data show about 560,000 distinct CDR3 sequences, over 15% seen once. Diagnosis of hyperthyroidism was new in patients aged 18 to 65, and its duration was under 2 months.

The V and J genes are TRBV3-1 and TRBJ2-1; the D gene is possibly TRBD2 (5 bases). Sample: blood. The TCR originated in a woman aged 18-30 years with Graves' hyperthyroidism. The chain's CDR3 is CASSQRPPGGGNEQFF. CDR3 bases: TGTGCCAGCAGCCAAAGGCCCCCCGGAGGTGGCAATGAGCAGTTCTTC.